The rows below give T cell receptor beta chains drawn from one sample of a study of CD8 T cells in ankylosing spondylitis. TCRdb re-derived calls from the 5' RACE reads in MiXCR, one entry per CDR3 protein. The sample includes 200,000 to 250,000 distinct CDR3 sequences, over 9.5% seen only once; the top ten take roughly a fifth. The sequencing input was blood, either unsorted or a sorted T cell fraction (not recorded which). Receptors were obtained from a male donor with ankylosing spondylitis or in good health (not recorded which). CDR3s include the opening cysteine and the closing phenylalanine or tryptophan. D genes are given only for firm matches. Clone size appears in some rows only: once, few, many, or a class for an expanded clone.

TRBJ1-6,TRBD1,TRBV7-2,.,CASSFDRGAPNSPLHF,TGTGCCAGCAGCTTCGACAGGGGCGCCCCCAATTCACCCCTCCACTTT
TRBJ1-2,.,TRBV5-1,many,CASSFGADPNYGYTF,TGCGCCAGCAGCTTTGGGGCAGACCCAAACTATGGCTACACCTTC
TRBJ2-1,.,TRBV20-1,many,CSGLLAGRYNEQFF,TGCAGTGGCCTCCTGGCGGGGCGCTACAATGAGCAGTTCTTC
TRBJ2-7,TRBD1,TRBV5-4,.,CASSPGQGVEQYF,TGTGCCAGCAGTCCGGGACAGGGAGTCGAGCAGTACTTC
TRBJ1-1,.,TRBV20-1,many,CSAPGLGTEAFF,TGCAGTGCCCCGGGGCTGGGCACTGAAGCTTTCTTT
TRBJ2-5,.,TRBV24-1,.,CATSDWPGETQYF,TGTGCCACCAGTGATTGGCCCGGGGAAACCCAGTACTTC
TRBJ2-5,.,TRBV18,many,CASSPGASQETQYF,TGTGCCAGCTCACCAGGCGCCTCCCAAGAGACCCAGTACTTC
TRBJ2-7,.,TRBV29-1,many,CSVEDPTRNSYEQYF,TGCAGCGTTGAAGACCCGACACGGAATTCCTACGAGCAGTACTTC
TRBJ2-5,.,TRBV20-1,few,CSARDPRAETQYF,TGCAGTGCTAGAGATCCGAGGGCAGAGACCCAGTACTTC
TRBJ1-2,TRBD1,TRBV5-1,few,CASSFRYTGQEENYGYTF,TGCGCCAGCAGCTTCCGATATACCGGACAGGAAGAAAACTATGGCTACACCTTC
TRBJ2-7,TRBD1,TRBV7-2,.,CASSPSTGGIYEQYF,TGTGCCAGCAGCCCATCGACAGGGGGCATATACGAGCAGTACTTC
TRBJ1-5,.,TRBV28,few,CASMWDSNQPQHF,TGTGCCAGCATGTGGGATAGCAATCAGCCCCAGCATTTT
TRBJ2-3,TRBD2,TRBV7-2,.,CASSTRAGGSTDTQYF,TGTGCCAGCAGTACCAGGGCGGGGGGGAGCACAGATACGCAGTATTTT
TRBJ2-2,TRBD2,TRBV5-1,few,CASSGTSGGANTGELFF,TGCGCCAGCAGCGGGACTAGCGGGGGCGCGAACACCGGGGAGCTGTTTTTT
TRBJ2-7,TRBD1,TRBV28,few,CASTDRVHEQYF,TGTGCCAGCACCGACAGGGTTCACGAGCAGTACTTC
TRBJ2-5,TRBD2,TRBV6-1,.,CASSPYSGGRETQYF,TGTGCCAGCAGTCCTTATAGCGGGGGGCGGGAGACCCAGTACTTC
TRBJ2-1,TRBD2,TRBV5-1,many,CASSPSGASYNEQFF,TGCGCCAGCAGCCCGAGCGGGGCATCTTACAATGAGCAGTTCTTC
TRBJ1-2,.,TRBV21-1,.,CASSKVEMGQGDYYGYTF,TGTGCCAGCAGCAAAGTCGAAATGGGACAGGGCGACTACTATGGCTACACCTTC
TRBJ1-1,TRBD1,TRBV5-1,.,CASSLLPGGTEAFF,TGCGCCAGCAGCTTGCTTCCAGGGGGCACTGAAGCTTTCTTT
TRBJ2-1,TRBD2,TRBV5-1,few,CASSLGTSGGAHEQFF,TGCGCCAGCAGCTTGGGGACTAGCGGGGGGGCACATGAGCAGTTCTTC
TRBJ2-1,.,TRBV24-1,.,CATSDHLVTTYNEQFF,TGTGCCACCAGTGATCACTTAGTGACAACCTACAATGAGCAGTTCTTC
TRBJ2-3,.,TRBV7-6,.,CASSDRLTDTQYF,TGTGCCAGCAGTGACAGGTTAACAGATACGCAGTATTTT
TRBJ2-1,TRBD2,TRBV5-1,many,CASTHGGGYNEQFF,TGCGCCAGCACCCATGGCGGGGGCTACAATGAGCAGTTCTTC
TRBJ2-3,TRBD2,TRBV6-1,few,CASSRSGGAVDTQYF,TGTGCCAGCAGCCGTAGCGGGGGGGCGGTAGATACGCAGTATTTT
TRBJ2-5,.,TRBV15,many,CATSKGGQKEETQYF,TGTGCCACCAGCAAAGGTGGACAGAAGGAGGAGACCCAGTACTTC
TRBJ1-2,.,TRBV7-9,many,CASSPQDYGYTF,TGTGCCAGCAGCCCCCAGGATTATGGCTACACCTTC
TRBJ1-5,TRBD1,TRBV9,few,CASSVEGARNQPQHF,TGTGCCAGCAGCGTAGAGGGGGCACGCAATCAGCCCCAGCATTTT
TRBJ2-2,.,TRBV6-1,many,CASMQAWGRAGELFF,TGTGCCAGCATGCAGGCCTGGGGTCGGGCCGGGGAGCTGTTTTTT
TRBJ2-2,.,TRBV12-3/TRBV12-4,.,CASSLSPANTGELFF,TGTGCCAGCAGTTTATCCCCAGCCAACACCGGGGAGCTGTTTTTT
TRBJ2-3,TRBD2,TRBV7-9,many,CASSWPSEAGAELLADTQYF,TGTGCCAGCAGCTGGCCCTCGGAAGCGGGGGCTGAGTTGTTGGCAGATACGCAGTATTTT
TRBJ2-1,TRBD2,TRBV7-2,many,CASSLDSGGYNEQFF,TGTGCCAGCAGCTTAGATAGCGGGGGATACAATGAGCAGTTCTTC
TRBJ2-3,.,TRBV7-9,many,CASSLAGEMINTQYF,TGTGCCAGCAGCTTAGCTGGGGAGATGATAAATACGCAGTATTTT
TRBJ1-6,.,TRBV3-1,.,CASTQGNSPLHF,TGTGCCAGCACTCAAGGGAATTCACCCCTCCACTTT
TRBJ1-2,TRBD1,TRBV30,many,CAWSVMDRDYGYTF,TGTGCCTGGAGTGTTATGGACAGGGACTATGGCTACACCTTC
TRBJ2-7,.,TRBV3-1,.,CASSQSRGSSYEQYF,TGTGCCAGCAGCCAATCCCGGGGAAGCTCCTACGAGCAGTACTTC
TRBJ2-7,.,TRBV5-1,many,CASSPGQLSSYEQYF,TGCGCCAGCAGCCCAGGACAGCTAAGCTCCTACGAGCAGTACTTC
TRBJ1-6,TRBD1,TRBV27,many,CASSLRGQGDSPLHF,TGTGCCAGCAGTTTAAGGGGACAGGGGGATTCACCCCTCCACTTT
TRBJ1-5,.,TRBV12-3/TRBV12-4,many,CASTRDNNQPQHF,TGTGCCAGCACCCGGGACAACAATCAGCCCCAGCATTTT
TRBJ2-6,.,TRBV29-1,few,CSVERGNVLTF,TGCAGCGTTGAAAGAGGCAACGTCCTGACTTTC
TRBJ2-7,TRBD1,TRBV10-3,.,CAIRDRDYEQYF,TGTGCCATCAGGGACAGGGACTACGAGCAGTACTTC
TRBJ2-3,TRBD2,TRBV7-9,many,CASSVGLVVTDTQYF,TGTGCCAGCAGCGTGGGACTAGTTGTCACAGATACGCAGTATTTT
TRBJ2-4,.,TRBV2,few,CASSARTKQIPAKNIQYF,TGTGCCAGCAGTGCCCGGACGAAACAAATCCCAGCCAAAAACATTCAGTACTTC
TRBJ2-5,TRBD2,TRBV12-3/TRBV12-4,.,CASSPRSSGTQETQYF,TGTGCCAGCAGTCCTCGGTCTAGCGGTACCCAAGAGACCCAGTACTTC
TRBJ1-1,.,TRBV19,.,CASSIFNTEAFF,TGTGCCAGTAGTATATTCAACACTGAAGCTTTCTTT
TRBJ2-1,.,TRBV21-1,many,CASSKGPGGDEQFF,TGTGCCAGCAGCAAAGGTCCGGGGGGTGATGAGCAGTTCTTC
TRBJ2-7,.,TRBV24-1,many,CATSDSGRTYEQYF,TGTGCCACCAGTGACTCGGGACGGACCTACGAGCAGTACTTC
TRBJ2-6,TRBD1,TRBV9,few,CASSPRSRDSFSGANVLTF,TGTGCCAGCAGCCCTCGTTCCCGGGACAGTTTCTCTGGGGCCAACGTCCTGACTTTC
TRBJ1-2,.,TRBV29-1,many,CSVDLAGANYGYTF,TGCAGCGTTGATTTAGCAGGAGCTAACTATGGCTACACCTTC
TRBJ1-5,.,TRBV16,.,CASSQISQGYSNQPQHF,TGTGCCAGCAGCCAGATATCGCAGGGGTATAGCAATCAGCCCCAGCATTTT
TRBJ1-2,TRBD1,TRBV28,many,CASLGGSQSNYGYTF,TGTGCCAGCCTAGGGGGCAGTCAATCTAACTATGGCTACACCTTC
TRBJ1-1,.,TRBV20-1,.,CSAREQMNTEAFF,TGCAGTGCTAGAGAACAGATGAACACTGAAGCTTTCTTT
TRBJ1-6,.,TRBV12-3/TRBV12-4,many,CASSRIGGFNSPLHF,TGTGCCAGCAGTCGCATCGGGGGGTTTAATTCACCCCTCCACTTT